This T cell receptor (beta chain) was captured by sequencing in a study of Graves' ophthalmopathy and Graves' hyperthyroidism. This clonotype was picked up many times. Its matching antigen is unknown. Overall study results and limits: The model achieved 70.59% sensitivity and roughly 79% specificity for ophthalmopathy progression. A model built from 13 signatures distinguished ophthalmopathy from stable hyperthyroidism with about 86% sensitivity and about 81% specificity.

Amplified TCR beta CDR3 regions were obtained using RNA transcripts as template. First-round RT-PCR relied on HTBI primers, and a second-round multiplex PCR came next. TCRdb re-called the multiplex PCR reads with MiXCR, one entry per CDR3 protein. The sample holds roughly 380,000 distinct CDR3 sequences; 15% to 19% are singletons and the top ten take 5.5% to 7%. Establishment of the diagnosis relied upon clinical symptoms, serum thyroxine, TRAb, thyroid ultrasound and orbital computed tomography. PBMCs had their origin in fresh peripheral blood (approximately 9.9 ml). Sequenced: peripheral blood. The clonotype comes from a woman between 18 and 29 years old with stable Graves' hyperthyroidism.

The CDR3 DNA follows: TGCAGTGCTAGAGCAAGAGCCTCTGAAGCTTTCTTT. As protein: CSARARASEAFF. The chain couples TRBV20-1 to TRBJ1-1, with unresolved D. Germline CDR1 is DFQATT and CDR2 is SNEGSKA (reference sequence). Trimming left V 1 base short and J 6 bases short, with 9 bases between. CDR3 size: 12 residues.